This T cell receptor (beta chain) was profiled in a study of blood T cells in healthy people across ages. Study-wide results and caveats: Researchers report that TCR beta diversity correlated strongly with naive T cell percentage.

Concerning this clonotype: As yet, its antigen is unknown. A read error may produce the germline difference seen at one junction end.

The authors extracted at least 5 micrograms of total RNA per sample. For the second PCR, which ran for roughly 6 to 12 cycles, a sample-barcoded 5' primer and a J-beta primer mix were used. Each cDNA was tagged by a template-switch adaptor containing 12 random nucleotides. TCRdb ran MiXCR on the 5' RACE reads and lists one entry per CDR3 protein. The sample comprises 650,000 to 1,000,000 distinct CDR3 sequences, around 36% of which are singletons, and approximately 12% rests with the top ten. Germline V gives CDR1 SGHNT, CDR2 YYREEE (reference sequence). This CDR3 is 17 amino acids long. The rearrangement uses TRBV5-4 and TRBJ2-1, with TRBD1 matching over 7 bases. The sequence was obtained from a young man in good health. What was sequenced was blood. This chain's CDR3 is CASSLAPLTGSFNEQFF. The DNA for the CDR3 is TGCGCCAGCAGCTTGGCCCCATTGACAGGGTCATTCAATGAGCAGTTCTTC.